Below, 6 T cell receptor beta chains from the same sample are listed, as sequenced in a study of graft-versus-host responses after intestinal transplantation. Processing released intraepithelial and lamina propria lymphocytes from the graft tissue. The repertoire was sequenced with immunoSEQ multiplex PCR; TCRdb's copy has only in-frame clones and lacks some. The repertoire has under 7,000 clones, about 75% of them found once; the top ten carry around 6.5%. The sample consisted of ileum tissue, taken just over 230 days after intestinal transplant. The source of these receptors is a human patient who received an intestinal transplant, so some T cells may come from the graft donor.

The J gene is TRBJ1-6, the V gene TRBV7-9; D not certain. This CDR3 spans 15 amino acids. Germline CDR1 SEHNR, CDR2 FQNEAQ (reference sequence). Trimming cost V 0 bases and J 8 bases, with 11 bases left between them. CDR3 residues: CASSLAGSTDSPLHF. The CDR3 nucleotides are TGTGCCAGCAGCTTAGCCGGCAGCACTGATTCACCCCTCCACTTT.

The V gene is TRBV9, the J gene TRBJ1-3; D is uncertain. Germline assignment: CDR1 SGDLS and CDR2 YYNGEE. Trimming stripped 3 bases from V and 4 bases from J, with 17 bases between. CDR3 length: 16 residues. The CDR3 DNA reads as TGTGCCAGCAGCGCCCGCTCGGGGATCGGGGGAAACACCATATATTTT. It encodes CASSARSGIGGNTIYF. Looking up the rest from reference TRBV9 and TRBJ1-3 gives the full variable domain: DSGVTQTPKHLITATGQRVTLRCSPRSGDLSVYWYQQSLDQGLQFLIQYYNGEERAKGNILERFSAQQFPDLHSELNLSSLELGDSALYFCASSARSGIGGNTIYFGEGSWLTVV.

The V gene is TRBV7-9, the J gene TRBJ1-5; the D gene is possibly TRBD1 (6 bases). V dropped 5 bases and J dropped 3 bases, with 17 bases sitting between them. From germline, CDR1 is SEHNR and CDR2 FQNEAQ (reference sequence). The CDR3 has 16 residues. The CDR3 loop is CASSLSQGINNQPQHF. In DNA, the CDR3 is TGTGCCAGCAGCCTAAGCCAGGGGATCAACAATCAGCCCCAGCATTTT.

The CDR3 DNA is TGTGCCATCAGCCAGTCCGGGGAGACCCAGTACTTC. Protein: CAISQSGETQYF. V gene TRBV10-3 combines with J gene TRBJ2-5; the D is unclear. CDR1 and CDR2 from the germline V gene are ENHRY and SYGVKD. The CDR3 totals 12 residues. Trimming took off 6 bases at V and 5 bases at J, with 10 bases between the two ends.

J is TRBJ2-2 and V is TRBV29-1, with D tentatively TRBD2 (5 bases). Germline CDR1 and CDR2: SQVTM and ANQGSEA. Trimming stripped 6 bases from V and 5 bases from J, with 13 bases between. There are 13 residues in the CDR3. CDR3 sequence: CSVPTEGTGELFF. The CDR3 DNA is TGCAGCGTCCCTACAGAGGGAACCGGGGAGCTGTTTTTT.

The V and J genes are TRBV5-8 and TRBJ1-6; D not resolved. This CDR3 region has 11 residues. V was clipped by 1 base and J by 10 bases, with 3 bases between them. Germline CDR1 is SGHTS and CDR2 is YDEGEE. Written as DNA, the CDR3 is TGTGCCAGCAGCTTGTCGTCACCCCTCCACTTT. Residues: CASSLSSPLHF. The whole variable domain, filled in from reference TRBV5-8 and TRBJ1-6, reads EAGVTQSPTHLIKTRGQQATLRCSPISGHTSVYWYQQALGLGLQFLLWYDEGEERNRGNFPPRFSGRQFPNYSSELNVNALELEDSALYLCASSLSSPLHFGNGTRLTVT.